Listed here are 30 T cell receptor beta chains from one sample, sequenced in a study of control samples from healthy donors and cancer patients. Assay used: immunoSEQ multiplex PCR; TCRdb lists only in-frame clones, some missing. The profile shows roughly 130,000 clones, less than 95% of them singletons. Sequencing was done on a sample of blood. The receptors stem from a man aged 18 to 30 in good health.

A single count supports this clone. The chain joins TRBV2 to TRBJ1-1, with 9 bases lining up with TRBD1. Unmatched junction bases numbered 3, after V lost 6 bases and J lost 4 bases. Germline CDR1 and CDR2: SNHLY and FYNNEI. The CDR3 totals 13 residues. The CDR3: CASRTGGRTEAFF. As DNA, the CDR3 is TGTGCCAGCAGGACAGGGGGACGCACTGAAGCTTTCTTT. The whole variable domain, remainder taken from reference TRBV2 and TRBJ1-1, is EPEVTQTPSHQVTQMGQEVILRCVPISNHLYFYWYRQILGQKVEFLVSFYNNEISEKSEIFDDQFSVERPDGSNFTLKIRSTKLEDSAMYFCASRTGGRTEAFFGQGTRLTVV.

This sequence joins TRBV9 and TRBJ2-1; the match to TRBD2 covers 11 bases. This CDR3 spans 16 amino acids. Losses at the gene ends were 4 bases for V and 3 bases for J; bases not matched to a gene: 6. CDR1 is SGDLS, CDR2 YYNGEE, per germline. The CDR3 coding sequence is TGTGCCAGCAGCCTGCGACTAGCGGGGAGCTACAATGAGCAGTTCTTC. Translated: CASSLRLAGSYNEQFF.

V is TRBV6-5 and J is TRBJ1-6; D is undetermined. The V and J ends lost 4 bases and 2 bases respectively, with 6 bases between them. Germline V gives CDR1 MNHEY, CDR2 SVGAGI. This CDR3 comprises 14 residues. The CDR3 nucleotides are TGTGCCAGCAGTTCGAGTACCTATAATTCACCCCTCCACTTT. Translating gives CASSSSTYNSPLHF.

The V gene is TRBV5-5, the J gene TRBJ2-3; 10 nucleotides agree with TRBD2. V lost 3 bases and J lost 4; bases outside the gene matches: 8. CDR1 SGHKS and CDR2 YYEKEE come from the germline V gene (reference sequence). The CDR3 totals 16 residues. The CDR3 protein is CASSSAGGRGADTQYF. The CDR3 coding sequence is TGTGCCAGCAGCTCAGCGGGGGGGCGGGGCGCAGATACGCAGTATTTT.

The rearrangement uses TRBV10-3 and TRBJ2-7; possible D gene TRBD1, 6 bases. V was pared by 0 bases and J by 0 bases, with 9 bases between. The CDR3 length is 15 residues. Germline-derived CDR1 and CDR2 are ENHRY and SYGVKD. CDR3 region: CAISESAGDSYEQYF. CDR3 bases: TGTGCCATCAGTGAGTCGGCAGGGGACTCCTACGAGCAGTACTTC.

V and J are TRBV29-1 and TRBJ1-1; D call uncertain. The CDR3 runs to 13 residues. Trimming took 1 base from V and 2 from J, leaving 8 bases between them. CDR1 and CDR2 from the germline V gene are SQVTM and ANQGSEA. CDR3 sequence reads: CSVEGLGNTEAFF. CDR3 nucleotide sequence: TGCAGCGTTGAAGGCTTAGGAAACACTGAAGCTTTCTTT.

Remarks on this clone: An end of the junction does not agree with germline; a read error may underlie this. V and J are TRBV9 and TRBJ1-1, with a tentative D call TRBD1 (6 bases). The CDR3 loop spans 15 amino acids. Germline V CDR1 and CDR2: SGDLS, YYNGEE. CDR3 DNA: TGTGCCCGCAGCGGGGGGGCCGGGGCGGGCACTGAAGCTTTCTTT. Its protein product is CARSGGAGAGTEAFF.

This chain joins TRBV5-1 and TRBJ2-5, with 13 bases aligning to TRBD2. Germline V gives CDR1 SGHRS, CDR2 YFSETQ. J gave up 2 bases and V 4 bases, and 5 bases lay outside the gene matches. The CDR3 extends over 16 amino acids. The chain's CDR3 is CASSRGLAGKQETQYF. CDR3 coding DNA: TGCGCCAGCAGCCGGGGACTAGCGGGGAAACAAGAGACCCAGTACTTC.

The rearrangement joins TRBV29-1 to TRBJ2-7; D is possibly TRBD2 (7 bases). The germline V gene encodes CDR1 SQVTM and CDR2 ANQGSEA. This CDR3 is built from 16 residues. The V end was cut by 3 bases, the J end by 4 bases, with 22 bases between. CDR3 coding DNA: TGCAGCGTTGAGGGGGGGGCGGATAGTAACGTTTACGAGCAGTACTTC. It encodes CSVEGGADSNVYEQYF.

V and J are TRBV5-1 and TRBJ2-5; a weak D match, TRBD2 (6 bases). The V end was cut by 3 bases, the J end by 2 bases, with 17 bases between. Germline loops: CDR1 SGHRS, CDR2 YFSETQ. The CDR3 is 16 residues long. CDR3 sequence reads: CASSYAGTQVQETQYF. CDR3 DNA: TGCGCCAGCAGCTACGCGGGGACCCAGGTACAAGAGACCCAGTACTTC.

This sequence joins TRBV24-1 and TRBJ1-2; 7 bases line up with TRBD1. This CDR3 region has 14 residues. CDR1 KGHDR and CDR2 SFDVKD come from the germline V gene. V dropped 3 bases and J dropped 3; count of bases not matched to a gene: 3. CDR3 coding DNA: TGTGCCACCAGTGATCGGGACAGCTACTATGGCTACACCTTC. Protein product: CATSDRDSYYGYTF.

CDR3 in amino acids: CASSQVGLLSGGAATRGETQYF. The CDR3 DNA reads as TGCGCCAGCAGCCAAGTGGGACTACTTAGCGGGGGGGCGGCTACCAGGGGAGAGACCCAGTACTTC. The J gene is TRBJ2-5, the V gene TRBV4-1; 11 bases are a match to TRBD2. V lost 1 base, J lost 4 bases, and 23 bases stayed unmatched. This CDR3 has 22 amino acids. Germline V CDR1 and CDR2: MGHRA, YSYEKL.

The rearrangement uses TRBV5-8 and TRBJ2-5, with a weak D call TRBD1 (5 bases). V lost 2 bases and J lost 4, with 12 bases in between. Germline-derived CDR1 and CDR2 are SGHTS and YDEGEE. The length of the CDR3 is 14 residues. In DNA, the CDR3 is TGTGCCAGCAGCTTAACAGGAGTGGTAGAGACCCAGTACTTC. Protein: CASSLTGVVETQYF.

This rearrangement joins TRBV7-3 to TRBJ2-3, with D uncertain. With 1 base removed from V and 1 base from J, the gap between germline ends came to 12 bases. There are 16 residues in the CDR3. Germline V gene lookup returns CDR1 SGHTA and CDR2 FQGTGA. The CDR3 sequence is CASSLKVLSGTDTQYF. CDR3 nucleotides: TGTGCCAGCAGCTTAAAAGTATTGTCTGGCACAGATACGCAGTATTTT.

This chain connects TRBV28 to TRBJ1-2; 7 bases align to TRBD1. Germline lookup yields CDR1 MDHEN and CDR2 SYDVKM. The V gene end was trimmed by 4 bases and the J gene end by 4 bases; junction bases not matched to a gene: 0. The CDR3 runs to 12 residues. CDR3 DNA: TGTGCCAGCAGTTACAGGGGCTATGGCTACACCTTC. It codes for CASSYRGYGYTF.

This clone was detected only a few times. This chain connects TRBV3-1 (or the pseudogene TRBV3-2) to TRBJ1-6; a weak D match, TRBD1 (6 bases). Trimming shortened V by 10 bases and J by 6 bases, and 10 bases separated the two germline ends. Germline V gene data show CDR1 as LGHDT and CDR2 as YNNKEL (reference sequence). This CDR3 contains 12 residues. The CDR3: CATQGINSPLHF. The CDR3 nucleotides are TGTGCCACGCAGGGGATTAATTCACCCCTCCACTTT.

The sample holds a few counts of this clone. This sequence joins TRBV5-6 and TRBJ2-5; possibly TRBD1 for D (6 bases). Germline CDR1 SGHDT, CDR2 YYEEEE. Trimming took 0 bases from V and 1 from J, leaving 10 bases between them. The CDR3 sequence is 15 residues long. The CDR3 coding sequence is TGTGCCAGCAGCTTGGCCGGGACACCCCAAGAGACCCAGTACTTC. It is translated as CASSLAGTPQETQYF.

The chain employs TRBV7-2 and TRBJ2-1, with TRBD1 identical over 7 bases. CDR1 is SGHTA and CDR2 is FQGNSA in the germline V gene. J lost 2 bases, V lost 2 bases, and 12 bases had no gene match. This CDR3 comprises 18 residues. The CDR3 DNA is TGTGCCAGCAGCTTATACCCCCCCGGGACAGCGGCCTACAATGAGCAGTTCTTC. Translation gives CASSLYPPGTAAYNEQFF. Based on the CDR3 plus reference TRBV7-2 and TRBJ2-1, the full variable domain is GAGVSQSPSNKVTEKGKDVELRCDPISGHTALYWYRQSLGQGLEFLIYFQGNSAPDKSGLPSDRFSAERTGGSVSTLTIQRTQQEDSAVYLCASSLYPPGTAAYNEQFFGPGTRLTVL.

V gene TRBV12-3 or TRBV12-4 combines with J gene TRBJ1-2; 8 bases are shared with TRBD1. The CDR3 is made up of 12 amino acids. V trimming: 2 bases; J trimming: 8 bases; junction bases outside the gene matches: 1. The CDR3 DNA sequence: TGTGCCAGCAGTTTACGGACAGGGGGCTACACCTTC. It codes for CASSLRTGGYTF.

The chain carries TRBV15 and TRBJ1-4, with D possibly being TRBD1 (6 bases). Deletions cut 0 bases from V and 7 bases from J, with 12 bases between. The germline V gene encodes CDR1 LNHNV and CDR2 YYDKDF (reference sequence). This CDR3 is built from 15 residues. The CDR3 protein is CATSRDGTRIEKLFF. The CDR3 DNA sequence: TGTGCCACCAGCAGAGACGGGACACGGATTGAAAAACTGTTTTTT. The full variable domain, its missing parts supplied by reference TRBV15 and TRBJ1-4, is DAMVIQNPRYQVTQFGKPVTLSCSQTLNHNVMYWYQQKSSQAPKLLFHYYDKDFNNEADTPDNFQSRRPNTSFCFLDIRSPGLGDTAMYLCATSRDGTRIEKLFFGSGTQLSVL.

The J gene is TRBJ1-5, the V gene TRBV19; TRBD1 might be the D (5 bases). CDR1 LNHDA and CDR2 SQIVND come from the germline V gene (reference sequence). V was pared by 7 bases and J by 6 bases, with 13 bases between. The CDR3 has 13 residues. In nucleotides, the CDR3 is TGTGCCAGTAACCGACAGTTGAGTCAGCCCCAGCATTTT. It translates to CASNRQLSQPQHF.

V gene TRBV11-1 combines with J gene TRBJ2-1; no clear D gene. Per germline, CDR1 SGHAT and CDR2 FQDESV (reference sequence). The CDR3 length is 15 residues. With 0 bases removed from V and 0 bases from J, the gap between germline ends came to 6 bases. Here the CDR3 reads CASSLAGPSYNEQFF. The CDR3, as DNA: TGTGCCAGCAGCTTAGCGGGCCCCTCCTACAATGAGCAGTTCTTC.

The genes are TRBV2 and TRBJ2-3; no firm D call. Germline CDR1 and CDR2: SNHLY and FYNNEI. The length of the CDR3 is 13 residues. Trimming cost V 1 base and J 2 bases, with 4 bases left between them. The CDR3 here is CASSEGATDTQYF. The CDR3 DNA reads TGTGCCAGCAGTGAAGGGGCCACAGATACGCAGTATTTT.

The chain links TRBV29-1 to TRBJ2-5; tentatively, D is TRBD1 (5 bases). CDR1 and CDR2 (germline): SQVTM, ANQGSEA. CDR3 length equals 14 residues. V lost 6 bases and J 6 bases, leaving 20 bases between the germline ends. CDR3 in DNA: TGCAGCGTCGTTACGGACACCCTTGGGAAGACCCAGTACTTC. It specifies CSVVTDTLGKTQYF.

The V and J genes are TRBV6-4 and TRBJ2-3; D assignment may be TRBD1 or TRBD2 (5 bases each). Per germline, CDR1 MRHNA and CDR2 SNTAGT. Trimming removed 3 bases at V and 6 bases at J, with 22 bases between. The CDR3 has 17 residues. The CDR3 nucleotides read TGTGCCAGCAGTGAGGCAGCCGGGACCGGCAAGGGGGATACGCAGTATTTT. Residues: CASSEAAGTGKGDTQYF.

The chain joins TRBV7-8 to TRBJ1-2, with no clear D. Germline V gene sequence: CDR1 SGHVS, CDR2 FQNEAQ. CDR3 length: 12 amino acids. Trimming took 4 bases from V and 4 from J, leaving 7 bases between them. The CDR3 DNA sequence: TGTGCCAGCAGCTCAGCTCCCTATGGCTACACCTTC. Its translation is CASSSAPYGYTF. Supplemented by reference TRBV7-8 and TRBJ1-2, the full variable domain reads GAGVSQSPRYKVAKRGQDVALRCDPISGHVSLFWYQQALGQGPEFLTYFQNEAQLDKSGLPSDRFFAERPEGSVSTLKIQRTQQEDSAVYLCASSSAPYGYTFGSGTRLTVV.

The CDR3 nucleotides read TGTGCCAGCAGCTTAACTGCGGGGGTCACGGGTGAGCAGTTCTTC. Translation gives CASSLTAGVTGEQFF. V is TRBV7-3 and J is TRBJ2-1; 7 nucleotides line up with TRBD2. In germline, CDR1 is SGHTA, CDR2 FQGTGA. The CDR3 is 15 residues long. V lost 0 bases, J lost 9 bases, and 8 bases stayed unmatched.

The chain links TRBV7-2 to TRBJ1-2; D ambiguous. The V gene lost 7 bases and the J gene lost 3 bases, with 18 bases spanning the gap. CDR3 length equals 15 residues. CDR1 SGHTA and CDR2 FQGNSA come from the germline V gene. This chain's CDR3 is CASIQTWTSHYGYTF. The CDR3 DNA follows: TGTGCCAGCATCCAAACCTGGACTTCCCACTATGGCTACACCTTC.

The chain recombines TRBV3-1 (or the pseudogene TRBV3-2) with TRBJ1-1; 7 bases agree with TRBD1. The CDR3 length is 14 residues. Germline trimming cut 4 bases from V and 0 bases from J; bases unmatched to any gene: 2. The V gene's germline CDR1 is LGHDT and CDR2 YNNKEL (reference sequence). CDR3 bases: TGTGCCAGCAGCCGCGGGACAGTGAACACTGAAGCTTTCTTT. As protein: CASSRGTVNTEAFF.

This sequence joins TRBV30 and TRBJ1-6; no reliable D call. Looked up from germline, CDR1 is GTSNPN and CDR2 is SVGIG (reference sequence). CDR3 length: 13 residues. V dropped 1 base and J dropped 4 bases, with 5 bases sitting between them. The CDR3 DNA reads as TGTGCCTGGAGTGGAAGGTATAATTCACCCCTCCACTTT. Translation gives CAWSGRYNSPLHF.